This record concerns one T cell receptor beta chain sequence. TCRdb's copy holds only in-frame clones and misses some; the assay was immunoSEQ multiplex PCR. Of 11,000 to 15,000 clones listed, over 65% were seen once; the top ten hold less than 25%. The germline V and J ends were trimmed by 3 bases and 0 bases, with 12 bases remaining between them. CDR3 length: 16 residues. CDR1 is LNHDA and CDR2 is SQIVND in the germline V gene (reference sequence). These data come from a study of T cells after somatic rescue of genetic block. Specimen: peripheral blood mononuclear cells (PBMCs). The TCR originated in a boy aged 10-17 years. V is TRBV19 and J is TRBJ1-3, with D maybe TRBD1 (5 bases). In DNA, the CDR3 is TGTGCCAGTAGTATTCTCAGGGACGGCTCTGGAAACACCATATATTTT. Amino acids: CASSILRDGSGNTIYF.